Listed below are T cell receptor beta chains from one sample, sequenced in a study of cytomegalovirus exposure and HLA in healthy donors. Assay: immunoSEQ multiplex PCR; the TCRdb copy retains only in-frame clones and omits some. The sample holds 100,000 to 120,000 clones; more than 65% are singletons and the top ten take about 6.8%. Sequenced input: PBMCs. The receptor set was obtained from a man aged 30 to 39 in good health and CMV-seropositive. The CDR3 runs from the conserved cysteine through the conserved F or W. The order of the fields is D gene, J gene, clone size, V gene, CDR3 protein, CDR3 DNA. D genes are given only for firm matches. Only some rows state a clone size, as once, few, many or a class for expanded clones.

>.|TRBJ1-1|.|TRBV7-2
CASSLGGEAEAFF
TGTGCCAGCAGCTTAGGGGGCGAGGCTGAAGCTTTCTTT
>.|TRBJ2-7|.|TRBV28
CASSFAGESSYEQYF
TGTGCCAGCAGTTTCGCAGGGGAAAGCTCCTACGAGCAGTACTTC
>.|TRBJ1-1|few|TRBV23-1
CASSQAQGNRVNTEAFF
TGCGCCAGCAGTCAGGCCCAGGGTAATAGGGTGAACACTGAAGCTTTCTTT
>TRBD1|TRBJ1-6|once|TRBV6-5
CASSPGQGGSPLHF
TGTGCCAGCAGTCCCGGACAGGGCGGGTCACCCCTCCACTTT
>.|TRBJ1-1|.|TRBV29-1
CSVEIGGNTEAFF
TGCAGCGTGGAGATAGGGGGGAACACTGAAGCTTTCTTT
>.|TRBJ2-3|.|TRBV30
CAWSNSFFTDTQYF
TGTGCCTGGAGTAATTCCTTCTTCACAGATACGCAGTATTTT
>TRBD2|TRBJ2-1|.|TRBV2
CASSELRGGDEQFF
TGTGCCAGCAGTGAACTTCGGGGGGGAGATGAGCAGTTCTTC
>TRBD1|TRBJ2-2|many|TRBV5-1
CASSLEGQSTGELFF
TGCGCCAGCAGCTTGGAGGGACAGAGCACCGGGGAGCTGTTTTTT
>TRBD1|TRBJ2-3|.|TRBV5-8
CASSPGTGLDTQYF
TGTGCCAGCAGCCCCGGGACAGGCCTAGATACGCAGTATTTT
>.|TRBJ2-5|.|TRBV6-1
CASSEAWQGRKTQYF
TGTGCCAGCAGTGAAGCGTGGCAGGGGCGGAAGACCCAGTACTTC
>.|TRBJ1-5|.|TRBV5-8
CASSLGGRAHQPQHF
TGTGCCAGCAGCTTGGGAGGCAGGGCGCATCAGCCCCAGCATTTT
>TRBD2|TRBJ2-3|.|TRBV5-8
CASSLYQGGDTQYF
TGTGCCAGCAGCTTGTATCAGGGAGGGGATACGCAGTATTTT
>.|TRBJ2-3|.|TRBV4-2
CASSPFWADTSTDTQYF
TGTGCCAGCAGCCCATTCTGGGCGGACACTAGCACAGATACGCAGTATTTT
>.|TRBJ2-3|.|TRBV10-3
CAISESSRGTDTQYF
TGTGCCATCAGTGAGTCGTCCAGGGGAACAGATACGCAGTATTTT
>.|TRBJ2-3|.|TRBV7-6
CASSLVIGGSDTQYF
TGTGCCAGCAGCTTAGTTATTGGGGGGTCAGATACGCAGTATTTT
>TRBD1|TRBJ1-4|.|TRBV25-1
CASSHVRRGRDNEKLFF
TGTGCCAGCAGTCATGTACGTAGGGGGCGAGATAATGAAAAACTGTTTTTT
>.|TRBJ1-2|.|TRBV5-4
CASSLAPGTGRYGYTF
TGTGCCAGCAGCTTGGCCCCCGGCACAGGGCGCTATGGCTACACCTTC
>.|TRBJ2-3|.|TRBV18
CASSPPPSLAPTDTQYF
TGTGCCAGCTCACCACCTCCGTCCCTAGCCCCCACAGATACGCAGTATTTT
>.|TRBJ2-3|.|TRBV2
CASSHDPGTSTDTQYF
TGTGCCAGCAGCCATGATCCAGGAACTAGCACAGATACGCAGTATTTT
>TRBD1|TRBJ1-2|.|TRBV6-6
CATTLRDRVTYGYTF
TGTGCCACCACTTTAAGGGACAGGGTAACGTATGGCTACACCTTC
>TRBD1|TRBJ1-1|.|TRBV10-3
CAFTRTGQGEAFF
TGTGCCTTCACCCGGACAGGGCAGGGTGAAGCTTTCTTT
>.|TRBJ2-5|.|TRBV7-3
CASSSSSRGGSETQYF
TGTGCCAGCAGCTCGTCGTCGAGGGGGGGATCGGAGACCCAGTACTTC
>TRBD1|TRBJ1-4|few|TRBV5-1
CASSLAGLDRGDEKLFF
TGCGCCAGCAGCTTGGCCGGGTTGGACAGGGGGGATGAAAAACTGTTTTTT
>TRBD1|TRBJ2-2|once|TRBV7-2
CASSGDRGRRLFF
TGTGCCAGCAGCGGGGACAGGGGACGGCGGCTGTTTTTT
>.|TRBJ2-7|few|TRBV18
CASSRQGGFWEQYF
TGTGCCAGCTCAAGGCAGGGGGGATTCTGGGAGCAGTACTTC